Given below is one T cell receptor beta chain in context. Its antigen specificity is not known. Base qualities are not at hand, and no much larger clone is one base apart. The immunoSEQ Assay, a bias-controlled multiplex PCR, was used to amplify TCRbeta CDR3 regions from genomic DNA. The study's own analysis went as follows. Within the assay, amplification of reference gene primers was used to estimate how many nucleated cells each sample contained. To quantify the absolute abundance of each unique TCRbeta CDR3 rearrangement, sequence reads were collapsed and filtered. For each sample, productive Simpson clonality was calculated as the square root of Simpson's diversity index over productive rearrangements. TCRdb holds this immuneACCESS table with in-frame rearrangements only. Some clones are missing; in checked studies, unresolved V genes explain under half, and the rest has no known cause. The D gene and trimming were derived from the DNA, and the V and J assignments and clone size from that table. The table for this sample lists roughly 180,000 clones; approximately 85% of them were counted only once. The ten largest clones capture about 6.3% of the sample.

The trim is 4 bases for V and 8 bases for J, with a gap of 9 bases between the germline ends. CDR1 WNHNN and CDR2 SYGVQD are derived from the germline V gene (reference sequence). There are 13 amino acids in the CDR3, from cysteine to phenylalanine inclusive. CDR3 DNA only is kept here, 39 bases in frame from base 1. In the prospective study, participants were roughly 18 to 89 years old, resided in about two dozen geographic areas of the United States, and were enrolled through a virtual design. In the prospective study, participants were assigned to cohorts based on the clinical history participants reported in a screening survey and a study questionnaire. ImmuneRACE Cohort 3 recovered participants were defined by two consecutive negative NP/OP PCR tests, healthcare professional clearance, or symptom resolution. In the prospective study, whole blood, serum and a nasopharyngeal or oropharyngeal swab were collected from each participant by mobile phlebotomists. Over an approximately 2-month period, participants in the prospective study had the option of providing additional blood draws and questionnaires. Blood samples from the prospective study were shipped frozen or at room temperature prior to DNA extraction.

The data belong to a study of blood T cell repertoires in COVID-19 (dated by TCRdb to 2019 to 2021). With regard to the full study: The collaborator samples originated in the United States, Italy and Spain and spanned the acute and convalescent phases of COVID-19. The material from the prospective study consisted of cDNA or gDNA derived from T cells, B-cell-depleted T cells, or PBMCs. Sample metadata almost always included a de-identified subject ID, COVID-19 status, age in years and sex. The repertoires were made available in a free public database intended to serve as a resource for research on the immune response to SARS-CoV-2. HLA class I and class II types, where available, came from metadata supplied by the sample provider rather than from assay-based typing. Subjects who had been exposed to COVID-19, were actively infected with it, or had recovered from it provided the deeply sampled blood TCRbeta repertoires that made up the dataset. Samples came from the ongoing ImmuneRACE study (first 160 participants) plus 1,254 subjects from 6 global collaborators.

Results and caveats for the whole study, not just this receptor: The quantity of clinical and demographic metadata differed by source and by participant and was supplied without curation.

This receptor was taken from a man in his forties or fifties who had recovered from COVID-19. Sequencing used PBMCs or T cells enriched from blood (not recorded which). Rearrangement joined TRBV10-1 to TRBJ1-6, and perhaps TRBD1 as D gene, on 5 matching bases. The CDR3 loop reads CASSVARDSPLHF. Read as DNA, the sequence is TGCGCCAGCAGTGTCGCCAGGGATTCACCCCTCCACTTT.